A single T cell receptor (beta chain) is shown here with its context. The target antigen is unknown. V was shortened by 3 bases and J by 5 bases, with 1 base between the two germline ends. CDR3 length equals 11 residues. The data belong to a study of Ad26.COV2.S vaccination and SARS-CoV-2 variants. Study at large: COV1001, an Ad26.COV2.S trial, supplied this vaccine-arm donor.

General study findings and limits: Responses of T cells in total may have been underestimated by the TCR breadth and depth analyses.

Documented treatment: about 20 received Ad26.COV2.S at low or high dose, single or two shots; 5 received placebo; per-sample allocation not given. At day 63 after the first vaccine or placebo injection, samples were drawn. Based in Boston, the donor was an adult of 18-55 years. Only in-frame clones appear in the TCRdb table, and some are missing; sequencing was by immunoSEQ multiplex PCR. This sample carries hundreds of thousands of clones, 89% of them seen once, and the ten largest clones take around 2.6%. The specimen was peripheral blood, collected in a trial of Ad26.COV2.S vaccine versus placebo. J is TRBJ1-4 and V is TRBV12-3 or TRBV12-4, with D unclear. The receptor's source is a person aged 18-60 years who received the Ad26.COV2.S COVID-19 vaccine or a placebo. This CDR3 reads CASSFNEKLFF. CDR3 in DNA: TGTGCCAGCAGTTTCAATGAAAAACTGTTTTTT.